These T cell receptor beta chains were read from a single sample in a study of blood T cell repertoires in COVID-19. This table comes from immunoSEQ multiplex PCR, and its TCRdb copy is limited to in-frame clones, with some not included. The data show roughly 170,000 clones, under 90% seen once. Sequenced input: peripheral blood. Source of these receptors: a human donor in a cohort sampled during active COVID-19. The CDR3 runs from the conserved cysteine through the conserved F or W. The order of the fields is V gene, CDR3 protein.

TRBV5-1	CASSPWTGRVRETQYF
TRBV9	CASSATLDRGHNGYTF
TRBV10-3	CATRQDFSYNSPLHF
TRBV7-2	CASSVQGANNQPQHF
TRBV5-5	CASSPGGQGSGEQFF
TRBV4-1	CASSQGQIIQETQYF
TRBV5-5	CASSPHSLGDYNEQFF
TRBV29-1	CSVGGPSWGDTQYF
TRBV15	CATSRERQGTEAFF
TRBV9	CASSVLLGDNSGNTIYF
TRBV6-5	CASSLFQGQETQYF
TRBV5-1	CASSLAQGASYEQYF
TRBV12-5	CASGALGQGGEKLFF
TRBV9	CASSVGGRAEQFF
TRBV15	CATSTPGTDYEQYF
TRBV19	CASSTPGQAAGAFF
TRBV11-3	CASSLDRTSGGALNEQFF
TRBV12-3/TRBV12-4	CASRQGSYEQYF
TRBV11-2	CASSLRGLQFF
TRBV9	CASSPRQETEAFF
TRBV5-4	CASSLGGFRGFGRTEAFF
TRBV5-1	CASSLTGVNEKLFF
TRBV6-5	CASQPGLASNEQYF
TRBV6-6	CASSPGTGSRNTGELFF
TRBV15	CATSRGLAASTDTQYF
TRBV25-1	CASSETGRDEKLFF
TRBV5-4	CASSLDAGEGGNTIYF
TRBV19	CASSIGTEGTDTQYF
TRBV29-1	CSVEMPGAQYF
TRBV11-1	CASRPGSPGNTIYF
TRBV12-3/TRBV12-4	CASSTGSETQYF
TRBV4-1	CASSQDTAGASYEQYF
TRBV13	CASSARWADSSNTGELFF
TRBV5-1	CASSLSQGVRKKLFF
TRBV5-1	CASSLEANTEAFF
TRBV9	CASSEGQLNQPQHF
TRBV5-1	CASSLSSTGRETQYF
TRBV6-5	CATRWAGSNYGYTF
TRBV7-6	CASSLGPGTENSPLHF
TRBV5-1	CASSLQPGLAGGIQETQYF
TRBV6-5	CASSYSTGGRGEQYF
TRBV5-1	CASSLEGQRDSPLHF
TRBV7-8	CASSFGGNTGELFF
TRBV5-1	CASSLVVARQGQLNEQFF
TRBV9	CASSASGTGRVYGYTF
TRBV16	CASSPGFSYEQYF
TRBV6-5	CASSPLGGPQHF
TRBV10-2	CASSAGLYTEAFF
TRBV10-3	CALDRGNQPQHF
TRBV11-3	CASSPGQRETQYF